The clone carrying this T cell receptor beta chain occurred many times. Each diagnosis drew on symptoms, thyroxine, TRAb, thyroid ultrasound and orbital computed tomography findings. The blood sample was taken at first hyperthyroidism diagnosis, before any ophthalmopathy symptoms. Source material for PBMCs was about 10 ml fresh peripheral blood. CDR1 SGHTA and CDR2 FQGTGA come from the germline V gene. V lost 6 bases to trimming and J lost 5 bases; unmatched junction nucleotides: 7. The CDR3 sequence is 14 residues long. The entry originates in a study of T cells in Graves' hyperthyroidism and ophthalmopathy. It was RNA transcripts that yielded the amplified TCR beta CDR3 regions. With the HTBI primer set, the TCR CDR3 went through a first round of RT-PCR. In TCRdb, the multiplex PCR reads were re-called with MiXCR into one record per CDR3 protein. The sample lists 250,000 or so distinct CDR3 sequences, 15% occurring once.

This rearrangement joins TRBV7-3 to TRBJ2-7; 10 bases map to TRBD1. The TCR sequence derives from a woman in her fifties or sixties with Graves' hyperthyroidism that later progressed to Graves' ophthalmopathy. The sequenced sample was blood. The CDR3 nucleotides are TGTGCCAGCAGTCCCGGGACAGGGGTAAACGAGCAGTACTTC. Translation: CASSPGTGVNEQYF. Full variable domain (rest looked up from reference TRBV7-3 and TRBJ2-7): GAGVSQTPSNKVTEKGKYVELRCDPISGHTALYWYRQSLGQGPEFLIYFQGTGAADDSGLPNDRFFAVRPEGSVSTLKIQRTERGDSAVYLCASSPGTGVNEQYFGPGTRLTVT.